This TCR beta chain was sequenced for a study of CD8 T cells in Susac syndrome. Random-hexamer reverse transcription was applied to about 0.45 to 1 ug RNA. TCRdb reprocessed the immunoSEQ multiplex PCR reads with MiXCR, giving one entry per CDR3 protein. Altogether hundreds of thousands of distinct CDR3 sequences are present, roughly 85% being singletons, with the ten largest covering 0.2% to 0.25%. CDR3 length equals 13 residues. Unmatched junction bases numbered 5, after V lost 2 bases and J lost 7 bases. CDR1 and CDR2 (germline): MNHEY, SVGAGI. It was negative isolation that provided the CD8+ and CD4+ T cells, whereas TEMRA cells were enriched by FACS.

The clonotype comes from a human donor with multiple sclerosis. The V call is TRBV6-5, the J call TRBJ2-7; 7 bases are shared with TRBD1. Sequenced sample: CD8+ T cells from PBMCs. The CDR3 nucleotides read TGTGCCAGCAGTTACCGCAGGGGGAGTGAGCAGTACTTC. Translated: CASSYRRGSEQYF.